This passage covers 12 T cell receptor beta chains from one sample sequenced in a study of human versus mouse CDR3 diversity and MHC coevolution. TCRdb's table, derived via immunoSEQ multiplex PCR, lists solely in-frame clones and lacks some. The table has about 60,000 clones, around 94% seen once. Sequencing was done on a sample of naive CD4+ T cells from blood. Subset meaning: CD45RO-negative CD62L-positive naive CD4 T cells. These receptors all come from a person aged 55 to 69 in good health.

The chain couples TRBV6-5 to TRBJ1-1, with 8 bases matching TRBD1. The length of the CDR3 is 13 residues. Germline V gives CDR1 MNHEY, CDR2 SVGAGI. Unmatched junction bases numbered 5, after V lost 9 bases and J lost 2 bases. CDR3 region: CASLDRVNTEAFF. The CDR3 nucleotides are TGTGCCAGTCTGGACAGGGTAAACACTGAAGCTTTCTTT.

The chain uses TRBV5-1 and TRBJ2-1; tentative D call: TRBD1 (6 bases). Between the trimmed V and J ends, which lost 7 bases and 8 bases, there was a span of 16 bases. Germline V CDR1 and CDR2: SGHRS, YFSETQ. The CDR3 totals 13 residues. This CDR3 is CASGQGLMDEQFF. The CDR3 nucleotides are TGCGCCAGCGGGCAGGGGTTGATGGATGAGCAGTTCTTC.

The chain links TRBV19 to TRBJ2-3, with TRBD2 as a possible D gene (6 bases). Germline V gene data show CDR1 as LNHDA and CDR2 as SQIVND (reference sequence). The CDR3 consists of 14 residues. The ends were cut back, 6 bases at V and 2 bases at J, with 12 bases in the middle. The CDR3 DNA sequence: TGTGCCAGTAGCCAGGAGGGGACCACAGATACGCAGTATTTT. Protein product: CASSQEGTTDTQYF.

The chain has TRBV6-5 and TRBJ2-1; 10 bases agree with TRBD2. CDR1 is MNHEY and CDR2 is SVGAGI in the germline V gene. The V gene end was trimmed by 6 bases and the J gene end by 5 bases; junction bases not matched to a gene: 4. The CDR3 runs 14 residues. The CDR3 DNA is TGTGCCAGCAGCAGTCTAGCGGGAGACAATGAGCAGTTCTTC. This gives the protein CASSSLAGDNEQFF.

This sequence joins TRBV5-1 and TRBJ2-7; D possibly corresponds to TRBD2 (7 bases). V shed 4 bases and J shed 1 base, with 18 bases lying between them. This CDR3 is 16 amino acids long. The V gene's germline CDR1 is SGHRS and CDR2 YFSETQ. The DNA for the CDR3 is TGCGCCAGCAGCCCGGGGGGCGCGGGGCTTTCCTACGAGCAGTACTTC. Translating it yields CASSPGGAGLSYEQYF. The variable domain in full, completed from reference TRBV5-1 and TRBJ2-7, reads KAGVTQTPRYLIKTRGQQVTLSCSPISGHRSVSWYQQTPGQGLQFLFEYFSETQRNKGNFPGRFSGRQFSNSRSEMNVSTLELGDSALYLCASSPGGAGLSYEQYFGPGTRLTVT.

The chain employs TRBV30 and TRBJ2-7; 7 positions agree with TRBD2. CDR1 and CDR2 (germline): GTSNPN, SVGIG (reference sequence). The V gene end was trimmed by 2 bases and the J gene end by 4 bases; junction bases not matched to a gene: 11. This CDR3 is built from 15 residues. CDR3 sequence: CAWSSPLATLYEQYF. For the CDR3, the DNA is TGTGCCTGGAGTTCACCACTAGCGACCCTTTACGAGCAGTACTTC.

V usage is TRBV14 and J usage is TRBJ2-5; 8 nucleotides agree with TRBD2. V trimming: 4 bases; J trimming: 5 bases; junction bases outside the gene matches: 9. The CDR3 extends over 15 amino acids. Germline V gene data show CDR1 as SGHDN and CDR2 as FVKESK. CDR3 sequence: CASSRPGTRSETQYF. The DNA of the CDR3 is TGTGCCAGCAGCCGCCCCGGGACTAGGTCCGAGACCCAGTACTTC.

This clone was counted once. The chain uses TRBV7-9 and TRBJ1-1, with D possibly TRBD1 on 5 matching bases. The V gene's germline CDR1 is SEHNR and CDR2 FQNEAQ (reference sequence). This CDR3 is built from 14 residues. V was pared by 6 bases and J by 1 base, with 12 bases between. CDR3 sequence: CASREQVTNTEAFF. CDR3 DNA: TGTGCCAGCAGGGAACAGGTGACGAACACTGAAGCTTTCTTT.

This chain connects TRBV6-5 to TRBJ2-1; 10 bases are shared with TRBD1. Germline CDR1 is MNHEY and CDR2 is SVGAGI. There are 16 residues in the CDR3. With 4 bases clipped from V and 4 bases from J, the junction kept 7 bases outside the gene matches. CDR3 DNA sequence: TGTGCCAGCAGTTCCCTGACAGGGGGCAAGTACAATGAGCAGTTCTTC. It encodes CASSSLTGGKYNEQFF.

This chain links TRBV5-6 with TRBJ2-5; D unclear. The DNA end is a closer match to TRBJ2-7, so the J assignment may be wrong. This CDR3 contains 11 residues. Germline-derived CDR1 and CDR2 are SGHDT and YYEEEE. This CDR3 is CASSLNYEQYF. The CDR3 bases are TGTGCCAGCAGCCTCAACTACGAGCAGTACTTC.

This chain links TRBV7-9 with TRBJ2-7; 9 bases agree with TRBD2. CDR3 length: 17 residues. Germline CDR1 is SEHNR and CDR2 is FQNEAQ (reference sequence). With V trimmed by 5 bases and J by 3 bases, 14 bases remained unmatched. The CDR3 DNA sequence: TGTGCCAGCAGCCCCTCCCTATGGCGGGAGGGCGTCTACGAGCAGTACTTC. It is translated as CASSPSLWREGVYEQYF.

The chain links TRBV7-2 to TRBJ2-1, with 8 bases that match TRBD1. The CDR3 length is 15 residues. Per germline, CDR1 SGHTA and CDR2 FQGNSA. Trimming at V came to 5 bases and at J to 10 bases, leaving 13 bases not matched to a gene. The CDR3 region is CASSIDRGAPLEQFF. CDR3 DNA sequence: TGTGCCAGCAGCATCGACAGGGGCGCCCCATTGGAGCAGTTCTTC.